Listed below are T cell receptor beta chains from one sample, sequenced in a study of regulatory T cells in long-lasting Graves disease. MiXCR, run by TCRdb on the multiplex PCR reads, gives a single entry per CDR3 protein. Among 530,000 or so distinct CDR3 sequences, more than 15% were seen once, and the ten largest hold around 11%. These data were likewise used in another study, on T cells in Graves' hyperthyroidism and ophthalmopathy.

The material sequenced was peripheral blood mononuclear cells (PBMCs), taken at new diagnosis, from a patient treated with antithyroid drugs. The origin of the receptors is a man younger than 30 with Graves disease. Both conserved end residues are part of each CDR3. A D gene is named only where the DNA matches it firmly. A clone size is listed for some rows: how often the clone was seen (once, few, many), or a class if it is expanded.

j_call v_call d_call clone_size cdr3_nt cdr3_aa
TRBJ1-1 TRBV18 NA NA TGTGCCAGCTCCCGGGCGGGTGTACCTGAAGCTTTCTTT CASSRAGVPEAFF
TRBJ1-5 TRBV9 NA NA TGTGCCAGCAGCGTAGGGGCGGGGGCGAGCAATCAGCCCCAGCATTTT CASSVGAGASNQPQHF
TRBJ2-7 TRBV5-4 TRBD2 NA TGTGCCAGCAGCATTAGCGGGAGTCGCGACGAGCAGTACTTC CASSISGSRDEQYF
TRBJ2-1 TRBV7-9 TRBD1 many TGTGCCAGCAGCGCCCGGACAGGTAGCAATGAGCAGTTCTTC CASSARTGSNEQFF
TRBJ1-6 TRBV14 NA few TGTGCCAGCAGCCAAGACGAGGCCCGTGGATATAATTCACCCCTCCACTTT CASSQDEARGYNSPLHF
TRBJ2-7 TRBV9 TRBD1 NA TGTGCCAGCAGCGCCACAGGGGGCTCCTACGAGCAGTACTTC CASSATGGSYEQYF
TRBJ2-7 TRBV7-6 TRBD2 many TGTGCCAGCAGCCCCACAGCGGGAGTCCTCACCTACGAGCAGTACTTC CASSPTAGVLTYEQYF
TRBJ1-1 TRBV3-1 NA many TGTGCCAGCAGCCAGAATCATGCTTTGAACACTGAAGCTTTCTTT CASSQNHALNTEAFF
TRBJ2-5 TRBV5-5 TRBD2 few TGTGCCAGCAGCTTGGACAGGGTGGGGCTAGCGGGAGAAGAGACCCAGTACTTC CASSLDRVGLAGEETQYF
TRBJ1-3 TRBV27 NA NA TGTGCCAGCAGTTTAACCAACTCTGGAAACACCATATATTTT CASSLTNSGNTIYF
TRBJ1-5 TRBV24-1 TRBD1 NA TGTGCCACCAGTGATTCCCGGACAGGGGGCGGCCAGCCCCAGCATTTT CATSDSRTGGGQPQHF
TRBJ2-1 TRBV10-3 NA NA TGTGCCACGCGCCCGGAGGTGGCCTTAGTCACTAGAAGAGACAATGAGCAGTTCTTC CATRPEVALVTRRDNEQFF
TRBJ2-5 TRBV7-3 NA many TGTGCCAGCAGCTTGACCGAATCGGGACCCGAAAGATTGAGAGAGACCCAGTACTTC CASSLTESGPERLRETQYF
TRBJ1-2 TRBV10-3 TRBD1 NA TGTGCCATCAGTGACGGGGACAGGGGGCCGGGCTACACCTTC CAISDGDRGPGYTF
TRBJ1-1 TRBV20-1 NA few TGCAGTGCTTCCCTCCCAGGAGAAGCTTTCTTT CSASLPGEAFF
TRBJ2-5 TRBV7-3 NA many TGTGCCAGCAGCCCCGGGGGCAGGGAGAGCCAGTACTTC CASSPGGRESQYF
TRBJ2-2 TRBV11-2 TRBD2 many TGTGCCAGCAGCTTAACCGGGAGGGGCACCGGGGAGCTGTTTTTT CASSLTGRGTGELFF
TRBJ1-3 TRBV28 NA many TGTGCCAGCAGTCCGGACTCGGTTACTGGAAACACCATATATTTT CASSPDSVTGNTIYF
TRBJ2-2 TRBV5-1 NA NA TGCGCCAGCAGCCCGGGGACGGGGTTCACCGGGGAGCTGTTTTTT CASSPGTGFTGELFF
TRBJ2-1 TRBV27 TRBD1 many TGTGCCAGCAGTTTGACAGGGGTTCAGGAGCAGTTCTTC CASSLTGVQEQFF
TRBJ1-1 TRBV20-1 TRBD1 NA TGCAGTGCTGCCAGGGACAGGGGGATTGAAGCTTTCTTT CSAARDRGIEAFF
TRBJ2-3 TRBV2 NA many TGTGCCAGCCCCAGGGGAGGAACTAGCACAGATACGCAGTATTTT CASPRGGTSTDTQYF
TRBJ2-7 TRBV6-1 TRBD1 few TGTGCCAGCAGTCGACAGGGGAGTCTCTACGAGCAGTACTTC CASSRQGSLYEQYF
TRBJ2-7 TRBV27 TRBD2 many TGTGCCAGCAGTTCATTCGGGATAGCGGGAGGGCCCGACGAGCAGTACTTC CASSSFGIAGGPDEQYF
TRBJ1-1 TRBV20-1 NA many TGCAGTGCTAGAGATATGTTTCCGCCTGAAGCTTTCTTT CSARDMFPPEAFF
TRBJ2-2 TRBV20-1 NA few TGCAGTGCTACCCCCGGGACGTCTACCGGGGAGCTGTTTTTT CSATPGTSTGELFF
TRBJ2-7 TRBV3-1 NA NA TGTGCCAGCAGCCAAGATCGGGTTTCCTACGAGCAGTACTTC CASSQDRVSYEQYF
TRBJ2-7 TRBV9 NA NA TGTGCCAGCAGCGTAGCTAATGCCGGCTACGAGCAGTACTTC CASSVANAGYEQYF
TRBJ2-5 TRBV5-1 NA NA TGCGCCAGCAGCTTGGGGCATTGGTGGGAGACCCAGTACTTC CASSLGHWWETQYF
TRBJ2-7 TRBV6-1 TRBD1 many TGTGCCACCACCAACCTGGGACAGCTTTCCTACGAGCAGTACTTC CATTNLGQLSYEQYF
TRBJ2-2 TRBV27 NA many TGTGCCAGCAAACCAGGGGGAGGTAACACCGGGGAGCTGTTTTTT CASKPGGGNTGELFF
TRBJ2-7 TRBV7-9 TRBD1 NA TGTGCCAGCAAATCCGGGACAGGGACCTACGAGCAGTACTTC CASKSGTGTYEQYF
TRBJ2-1 TRBV9 NA NA TGTGCCAGCAGCGTAGGAGAGTACAGTGAGCAGTTCTTC CASSVGEYSEQFF
TRBJ2-7 TRBV27 TRBD2 few TGTGCCAGCAGCCAGACCTCAGCGGGAGCCTCCTACGAGCAGTACTTC CASSQTSAGASYEQYF
TRBJ2-2 TRBV9 TRBD2 NA TGTGCCAGCAGCCCCCGTTGGCTAGCGGGAGTTGACACCGGGGAGCTGTTTTTT CASSPRWLAGVDTGELFF
TRBJ1-1 TRBV7-9 NA NA TGTGCCAGCAGCTTAGCGACTTTGAGGGAAGCTTTCTTT CASSLATLREAFF
TRBJ2-7 TRBV5-1 TRBD2 NA TGCGCCAGCAGCCGTGACTTAGCGGGAGGGTACGAGCAGTACTTC CASSRDLAGGYEQYF
TRBJ2-1 TRBV20-1 NA few TGCAGTGCTAGAGATGTGAGCGGGTGGGACAATGAGCAGTTCTTC CSARDVSGWDNEQFF
TRBJ1-4 TRBV2 TRBD1 many TGTGCCAGCAGTGGGACAGGGGGACGGGAAAAACTGTTTTTT CASSGTGGREKLFF
TRBJ1-5 TRBV5-5 NA few TGTGCCAGCAGCTCAGGACTACTAACCGATACGCAGCATTTT CASSSGLLTDTQHF
TRBJ2-1 TRBV6-1 TRBD1 NA TGTGCCAGCAGTGAATCGGCGACAGGGGCCTACAATGAGCAGTTCTTC CASSESATGAYNEQFF
TRBJ1-2 TRBV20-1 NA few TGCAGTGCCCCGGGGGGGACCTATGGCTACACCTTC CSAPGGTYGYTF
TRBJ2-7 TRBV11-2 NA NA TGTACCAGCAGCTTAGGGGCCGAGCAGTACTTC CTSSLGAEQYF
TRBJ2-7 TRBV20-1 NA few TGCAGTGCTGGAGAACCCACTCAAAGCTCCTACGAGCAGTACTTC CSAGEPTQSSYEQYF
TRBJ2-7 TRBV25-1 NA NA TGTGCCAGCAGTGGCCAGTACGAGCAGTACTTC CASSGQYEQYF
TRBJ1-1 TRBV18 NA many TGTGCCAGCTCACCACCACCAGGGGAGGAGAACACTGAAGCTTTCTTT CASSPPPGEENTEAFF
TRBJ1-6 TRBV11-2 NA NA TGTGCCAGCAGCCGCGACCTTTATTATTCACCCCTCCACTTT CASSRDLYYSPLHF
TRBJ2-7 TRBV7-8 TRBD1 many TGTGCCAGCCGGGACAGTGGCACAGGGGCCTACGAGCAGTACTTC CASRDSGTGAYEQYF
TRBJ2-7 TRBV7-9 TRBD2 NA TGTGCCAGCAGCCCCCGGACTAGCGGCTACTACGAGCAGTACTTC CASSPRTSGYYEQYF